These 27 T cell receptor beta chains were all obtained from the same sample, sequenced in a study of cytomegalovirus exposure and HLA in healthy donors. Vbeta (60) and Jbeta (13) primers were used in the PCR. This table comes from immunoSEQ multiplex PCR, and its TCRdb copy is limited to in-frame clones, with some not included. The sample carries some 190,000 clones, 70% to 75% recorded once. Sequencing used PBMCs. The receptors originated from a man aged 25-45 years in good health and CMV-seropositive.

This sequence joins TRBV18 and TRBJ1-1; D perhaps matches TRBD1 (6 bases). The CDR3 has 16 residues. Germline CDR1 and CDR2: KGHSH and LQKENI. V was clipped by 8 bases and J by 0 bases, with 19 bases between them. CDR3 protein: CASGEQGIPLNTEAFF. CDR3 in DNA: TGTGCCAGCGGGGAACAGGGTATCCCCTTGAACACTGAAGCTTTCTTT.

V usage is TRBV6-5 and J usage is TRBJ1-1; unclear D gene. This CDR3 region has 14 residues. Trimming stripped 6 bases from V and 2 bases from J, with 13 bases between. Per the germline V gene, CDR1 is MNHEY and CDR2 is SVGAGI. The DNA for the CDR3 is TGTGCCAGCAGGGCAGGCGGGTTTAACACTGAAGCTTTCTTT. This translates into CASRAGGFNTEAFF.

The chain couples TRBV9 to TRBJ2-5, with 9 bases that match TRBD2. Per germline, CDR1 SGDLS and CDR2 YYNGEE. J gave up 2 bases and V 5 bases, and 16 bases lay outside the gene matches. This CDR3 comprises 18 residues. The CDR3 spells CASSHPRASGNIQETQYF. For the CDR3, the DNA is TGTGCCAGCAGTCATCCACGGGCTAGCGGGAATATTCAAGAGACCCAGTACTTC.

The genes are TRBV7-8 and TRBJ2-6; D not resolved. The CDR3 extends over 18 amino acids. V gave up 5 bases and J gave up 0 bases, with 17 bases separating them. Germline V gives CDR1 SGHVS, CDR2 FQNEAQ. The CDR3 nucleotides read TGTGCCAGCAGCCCGTGGCTCCACACCGCCTCTGGGGCCAACGTCCTGACTTTC. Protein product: CASSPWLHTASGANVLTF.

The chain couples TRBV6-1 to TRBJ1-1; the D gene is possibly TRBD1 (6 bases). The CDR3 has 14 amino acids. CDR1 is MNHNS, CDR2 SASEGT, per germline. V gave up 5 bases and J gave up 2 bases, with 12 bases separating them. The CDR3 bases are TGTGCCAGCAGTCGACAGGAGTCCAACACTGAAGCTTTCTTT. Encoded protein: CASSRQESNTEAFF.

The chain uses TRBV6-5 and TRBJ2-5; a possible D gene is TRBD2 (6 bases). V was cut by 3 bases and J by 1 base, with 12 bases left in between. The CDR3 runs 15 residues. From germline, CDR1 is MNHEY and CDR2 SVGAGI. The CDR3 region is CASSYGGNLQETQYF. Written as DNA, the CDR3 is TGTGCCAGCAGTTATGGGGGGAACCTCCAAGAGACCCAGTACTTC.

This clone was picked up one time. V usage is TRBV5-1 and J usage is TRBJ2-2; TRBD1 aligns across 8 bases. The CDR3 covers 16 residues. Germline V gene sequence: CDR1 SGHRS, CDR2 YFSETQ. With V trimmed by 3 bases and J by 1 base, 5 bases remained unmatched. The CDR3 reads CASSSGQGVNTGELFF. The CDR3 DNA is TGCGCCAGCAGCTCAGGACAGGGTGTGAACACCGGGGAGCTGTTTTTT.

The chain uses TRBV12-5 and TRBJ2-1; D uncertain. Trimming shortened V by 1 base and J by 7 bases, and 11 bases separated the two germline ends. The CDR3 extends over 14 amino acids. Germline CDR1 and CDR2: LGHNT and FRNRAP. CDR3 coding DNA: TGTGCTAGTGGTTTGGCCCAACACAGAAATGAGCAGTTCTTC. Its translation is CASGLAQHRNEQFF.

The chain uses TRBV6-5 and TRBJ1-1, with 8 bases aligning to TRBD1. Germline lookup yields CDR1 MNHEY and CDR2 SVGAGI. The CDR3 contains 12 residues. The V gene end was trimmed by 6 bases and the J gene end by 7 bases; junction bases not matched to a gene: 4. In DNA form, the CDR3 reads TGTGCCAGCAGCCCCGGACAGGGTGAAGCTTTCTTT. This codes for CASSPGQGEAFF.

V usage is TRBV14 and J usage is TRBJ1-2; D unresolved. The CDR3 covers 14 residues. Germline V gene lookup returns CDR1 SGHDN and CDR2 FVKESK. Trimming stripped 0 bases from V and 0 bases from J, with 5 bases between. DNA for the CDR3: TGTGCCAGCAGCCAAGAACAGACTAACTATGGCTACACCTTC. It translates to CASSQEQTNYGYTF.

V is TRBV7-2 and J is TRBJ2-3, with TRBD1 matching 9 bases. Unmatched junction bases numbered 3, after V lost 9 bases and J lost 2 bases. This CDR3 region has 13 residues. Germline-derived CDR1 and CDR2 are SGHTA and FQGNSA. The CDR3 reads CARGDRATDTQYF. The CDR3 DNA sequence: TGTGCCAGGGGGGACAGGGCCACAGATACGCAGTATTTT.

Written as DNA, the CDR3 is TGCGCCAGCAGCCATCCGGGACAGGGCTTAGAGACCCAGTACTTC. It is translated as CASSHPGQGLETQYF. The rearrangement uses TRBV4-1 and TRBJ2-5; 9 bases map to TRBD1. Looked up from germline, CDR1 is MGHRA and CDR2 is YSYEKL. The CDR3 has 15 amino acids. V lost 3 bases and J lost 4; bases outside the gene matches: 6.

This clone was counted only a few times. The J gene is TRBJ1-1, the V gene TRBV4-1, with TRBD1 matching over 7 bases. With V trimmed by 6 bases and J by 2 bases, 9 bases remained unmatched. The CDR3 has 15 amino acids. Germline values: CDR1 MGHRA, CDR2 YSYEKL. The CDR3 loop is CASRFRTGDNTEAFF. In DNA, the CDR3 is TGCGCCAGCAGGTTCAGGACAGGCGATAACACTGAAGCTTTCTTT.

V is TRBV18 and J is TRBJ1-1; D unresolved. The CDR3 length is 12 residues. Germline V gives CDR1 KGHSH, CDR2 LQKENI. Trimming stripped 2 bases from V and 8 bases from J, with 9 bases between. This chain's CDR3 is CASSPRSREAFF. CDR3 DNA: TGTGCCAGCTCACCAAGGAGTAGGGAAGCTTTCTTT.

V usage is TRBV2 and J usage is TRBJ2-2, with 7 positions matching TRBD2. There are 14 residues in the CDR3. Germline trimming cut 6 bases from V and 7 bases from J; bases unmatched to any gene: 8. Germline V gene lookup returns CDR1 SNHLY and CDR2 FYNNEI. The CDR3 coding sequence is TGTGCCAGCAGCGGGAGGACAAGTCTCGGGGAGCTGTTTTTT. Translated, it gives CASSGRTSLGELFF.

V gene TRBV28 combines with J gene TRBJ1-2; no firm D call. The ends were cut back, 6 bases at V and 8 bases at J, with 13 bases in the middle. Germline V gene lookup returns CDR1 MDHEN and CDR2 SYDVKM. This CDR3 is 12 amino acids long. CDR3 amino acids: CASRLTQGGYTF. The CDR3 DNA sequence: TGTGCCAGCAGACTGACACAAGGAGGCTACACCTTC.

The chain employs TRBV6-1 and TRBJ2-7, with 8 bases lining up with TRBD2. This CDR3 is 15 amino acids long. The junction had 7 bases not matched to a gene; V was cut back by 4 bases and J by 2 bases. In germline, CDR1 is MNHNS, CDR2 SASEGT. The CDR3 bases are TGTGCCAGCAGTGGTATAGCGGGGACCCCCTACGAGCAGTACTTC. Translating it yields CASSGIAGTPYEQYF.

The CDR3 protein is CAWKVGGWQPQHF. The CDR3 DNA reads as TGTGCCTGGAAGGTCGGGGGATGGCAGCCCCAGCATTTT. The J gene is TRBJ1-5, the V gene TRBV30, with D tentatively TRBD1 (5 bases). This CDR3 comprises 13 residues. Looked up from germline, CDR1 is GTSNPN and CDR2 is SVGIG (reference sequence). V shed 4 bases and J shed 7 bases, with 14 bases lying between them.

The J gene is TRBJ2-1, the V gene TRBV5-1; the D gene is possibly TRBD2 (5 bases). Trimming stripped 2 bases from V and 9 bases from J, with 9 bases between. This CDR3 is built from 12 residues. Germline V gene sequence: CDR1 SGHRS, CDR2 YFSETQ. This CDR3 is CASSFPGSEQFF. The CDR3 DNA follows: TGCGCCAGCAGCTTCCCGGGATCTGAGCAGTTCTTC.

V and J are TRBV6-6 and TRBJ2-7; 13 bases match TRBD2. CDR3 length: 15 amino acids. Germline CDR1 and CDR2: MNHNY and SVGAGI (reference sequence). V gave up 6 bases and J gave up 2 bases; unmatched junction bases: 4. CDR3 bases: TGTGCCAGCAGCGAGACTAGCGGGGGGCCCTACGAGCAGTACTTC. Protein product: CASSETSGGPYEQYF.

This chain's CDR3 is CASTPRQGSYEQYF. As DNA, the CDR3 is TGTGCCAGCACCCCCAGGCAGGGGTCCTACGAGCAGTACTTC. The rearrangement joins TRBV5-4 to TRBJ2-7; maybe TRBD1 (6 bases). V lost 6 bases and J lost 1, with 14 bases in between. Per the germline V gene, CDR1 is SGHNT and CDR2 is YYREEE (reference sequence). The CDR3 covers 14 residues.

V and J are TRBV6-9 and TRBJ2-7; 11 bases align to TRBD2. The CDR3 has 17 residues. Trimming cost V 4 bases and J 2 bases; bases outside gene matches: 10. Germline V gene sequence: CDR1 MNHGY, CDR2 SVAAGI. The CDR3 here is CASSCISGTSGTYEQYF. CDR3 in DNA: TGTGCCAGCAGTTGCATTTCCGGGACTAGCGGCACCTACGAGCAGTACTTC.

This CDR3 is CASITQGGQPQHF. CDR3 coding DNA: TGTGCCAGCATTACTCAGGGTGGACAGCCCCAGCATTTT. The V and J genes are TRBV28 and TRBJ1-5; weak D call: TRBD1 (5 bases). Trimming pared 7 bases from V and 7 bases from J, leaving 14 bases between. The CDR3 contains 13 residues. From germline, CDR1 is MDHEN and CDR2 SYDVKM.

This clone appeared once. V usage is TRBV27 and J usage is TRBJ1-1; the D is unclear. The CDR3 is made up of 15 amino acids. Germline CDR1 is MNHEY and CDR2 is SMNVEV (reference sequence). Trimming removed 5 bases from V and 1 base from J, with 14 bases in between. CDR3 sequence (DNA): TGTGCCAGCAGTAAACCAGGATTCGGGAACACTGAAGCTTTCTTT. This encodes CASSKPGFGNTEAFF.

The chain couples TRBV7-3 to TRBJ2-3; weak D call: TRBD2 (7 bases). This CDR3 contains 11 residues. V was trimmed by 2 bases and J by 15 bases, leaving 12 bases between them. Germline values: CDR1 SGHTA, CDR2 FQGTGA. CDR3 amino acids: CASSLAGARYF. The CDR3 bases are TGTGCCAGCAGCTTAGCGGGGGCTAGATATTTT.

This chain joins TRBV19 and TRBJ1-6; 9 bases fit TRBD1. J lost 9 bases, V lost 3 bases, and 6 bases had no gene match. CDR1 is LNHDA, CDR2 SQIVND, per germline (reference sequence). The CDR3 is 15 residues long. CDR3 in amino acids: CASSIDLQGASPLHF. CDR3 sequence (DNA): TGTGCCAGTAGTATTGACTTACAGGGGGCTTCACCCCTCCACTTT.

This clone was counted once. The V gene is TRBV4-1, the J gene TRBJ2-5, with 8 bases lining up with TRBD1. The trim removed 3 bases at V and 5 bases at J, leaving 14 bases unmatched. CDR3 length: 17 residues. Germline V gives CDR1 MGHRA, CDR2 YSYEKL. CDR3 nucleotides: TGCGCCAGCAGCCAGGGCGGAACAGGGGGGAGGACTGAGACCCAGTACTTC. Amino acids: CASSQGGTGGRTETQYF.